This entry describes one T cell receptor (beta chain). Its target is not known. The record originates from a study of tumor-infiltrating lymphocytes in primary liver carcinoma. Study context: T1-T3 N0M0 was the stage of the tumors, which were roughly 4.2 to 10 cm across. Samples returned roughly 3.65 to 7.13 million productive TCRbeta reads each. Read depth did not differ significantly between tissue types.

V was clipped by 4 bases and J by 5 bases, with 11 bases between them. The germline V gene encodes CDR1 MNHEY and CDR2 SVGAGI. This CDR3 contains 13 residues. For blood RNA, unsorted whole blood served as the source, and germline DNA was extracted too. Points from the study as a whole: Tumor top-250-clone fractions significantly exceeded those of blood (p = 0.039). The study used bulk unsorted samples and so did not compare CD4+ and CD8+ repertoires.

Using a constant-region primer together with ProtoScript II reverse transcriptase, TCR beta cDNA was made from about 500 ng of total RNA. Amplification in three nested multiplex PCR rounds with slightly modified ARM-PCR gave rise to TCR beta libraries. TRBV1-TRBV30 forward primers paired with a C-beta reverse primer were used in the first two PCR rounds, which ran around 10 cycles each. One entry per CDR3 protein, called by TCRdb with MiXCR from the multiplex PCR reads. The data show some 180,000 distinct CDR3 sequences, with roughly three fifths seen just once and 65% to 80% held by the top ten. The rearrangement joins TRBV6-5 to TRBJ1-1; D possibly corresponds to TRBD1 (6 bases). The sequencing input was peripheral blood. The sequence was collected from a man aged 35-49 years with primary liver carcinoma and hepatitis B virus infection. DNA for the CDR3: TGTGCCAGCAGTTGGGGGGCGAATACTGAAGCTTTCTTT. Its translation is CASSWGANTEAFF.